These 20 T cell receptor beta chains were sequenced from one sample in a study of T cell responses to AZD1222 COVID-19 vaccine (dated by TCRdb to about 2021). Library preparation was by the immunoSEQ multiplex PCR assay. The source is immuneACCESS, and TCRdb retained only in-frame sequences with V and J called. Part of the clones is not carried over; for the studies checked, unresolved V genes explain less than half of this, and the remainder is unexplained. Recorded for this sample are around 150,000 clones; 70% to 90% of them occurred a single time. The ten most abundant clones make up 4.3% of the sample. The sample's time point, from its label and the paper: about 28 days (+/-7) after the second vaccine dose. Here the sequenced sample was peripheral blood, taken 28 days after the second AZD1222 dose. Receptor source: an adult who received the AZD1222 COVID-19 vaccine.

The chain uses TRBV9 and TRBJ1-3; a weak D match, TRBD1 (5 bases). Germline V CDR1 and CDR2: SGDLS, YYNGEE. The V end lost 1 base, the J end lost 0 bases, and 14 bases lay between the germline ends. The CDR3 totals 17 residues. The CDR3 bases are TGTGCCAGCAGCGTATACGAGGGGCCCTACTCTGGAAACACCATATATTTT. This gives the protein CASSVYEGPYSGNTIYF.

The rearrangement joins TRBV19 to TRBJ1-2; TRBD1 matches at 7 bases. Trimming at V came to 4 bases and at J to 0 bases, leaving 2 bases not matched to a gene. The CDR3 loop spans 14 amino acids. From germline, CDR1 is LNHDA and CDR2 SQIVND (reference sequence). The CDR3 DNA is TGTGCCAGTAGTAGGGGACAGACTAACTATGGCTACACCTTC. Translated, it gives CASSRGQTNYGYTF.

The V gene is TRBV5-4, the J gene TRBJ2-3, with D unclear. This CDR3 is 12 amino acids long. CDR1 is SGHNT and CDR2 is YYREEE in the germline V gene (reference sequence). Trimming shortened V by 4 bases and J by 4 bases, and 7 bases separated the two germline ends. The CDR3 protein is CASSPRADTQYF. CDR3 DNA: TGTGCCAGCAGCCCCAGAGCAGATACGCAGTATTTT.

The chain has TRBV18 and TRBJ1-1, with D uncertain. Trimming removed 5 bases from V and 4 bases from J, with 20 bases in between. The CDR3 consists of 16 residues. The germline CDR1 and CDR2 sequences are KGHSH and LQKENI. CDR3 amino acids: CASSSSGRIGPTEAFF. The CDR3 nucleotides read TGTGCCAGCTCAAGTTCGGGGAGAATAGGGCCCACTGAAGCTTTCTTT.

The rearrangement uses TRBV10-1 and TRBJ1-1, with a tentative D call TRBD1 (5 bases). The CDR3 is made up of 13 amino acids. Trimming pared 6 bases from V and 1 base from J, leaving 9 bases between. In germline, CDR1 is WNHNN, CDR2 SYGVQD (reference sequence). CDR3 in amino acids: CASRRGPNTEAFF. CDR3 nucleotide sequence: TGCGCCAGCAGAAGGGGTCCGAACACTGAAGCTTTCTTT.

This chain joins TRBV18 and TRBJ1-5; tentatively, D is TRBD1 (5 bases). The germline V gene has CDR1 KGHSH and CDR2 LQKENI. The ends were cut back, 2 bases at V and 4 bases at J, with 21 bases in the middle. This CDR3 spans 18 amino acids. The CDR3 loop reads CASSPFPVPRRGNQPQHF. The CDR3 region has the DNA TGTGCCAGCTCACCATTTCCTGTTCCCAGGAGGGGAAATCAGCCCCAGCATTTT.

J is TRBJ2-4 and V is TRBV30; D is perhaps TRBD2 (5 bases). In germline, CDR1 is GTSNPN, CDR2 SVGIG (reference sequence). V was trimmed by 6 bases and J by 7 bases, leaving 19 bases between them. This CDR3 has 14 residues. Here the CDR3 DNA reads TGTGCCTGCCCCCACCGCGGAAGGGAGAACATTCAGTACTTC. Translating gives CACPHRGRENIQYF. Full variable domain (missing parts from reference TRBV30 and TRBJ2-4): SQTIHQWPATLVQPVGSPLSLECTVEGTSNPNLYWYRQAAGRGLQLLFYSVGIGQISSEVPQNLSASRPQDRQFILSSKKLLLSDSGFYLCACPHRGRENIQYFGAGTRLSVL.

The CDR3: CASSEGGTGGRSGHF. For the CDR3, the DNA is TGTGCCAGCAGTGAAGGGGGGACAGGGGGTCGAAGCGGCCATTTT. The genes are TRBV2 and TRBJ1-5, with 11 bases aligning to TRBD1. Trimming at V came to 1 base and at J to 16 bases, leaving 12 bases not matched to a gene. The length of the CDR3 is 15 residues. CDR1 is SNHLY and CDR2 is FYNNEI in the germline V gene.

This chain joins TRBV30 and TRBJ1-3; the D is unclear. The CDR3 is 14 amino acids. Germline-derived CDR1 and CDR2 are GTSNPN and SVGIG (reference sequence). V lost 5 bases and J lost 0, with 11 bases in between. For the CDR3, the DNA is TGTGCCTGGTTTGATGAGAACTCTGGAAACACCATATATTTT. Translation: CAWFDENSGNTIYF.

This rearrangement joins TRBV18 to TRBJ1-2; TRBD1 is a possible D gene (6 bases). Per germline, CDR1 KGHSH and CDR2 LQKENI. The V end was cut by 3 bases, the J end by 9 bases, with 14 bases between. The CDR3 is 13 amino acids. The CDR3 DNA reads TGTGCCAGCTCACCGGGCTCAGGGGCGAGCTACACCTTC. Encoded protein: CASSPGSGASYTF. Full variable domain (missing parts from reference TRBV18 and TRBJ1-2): NAGVMQNPRHLVRRRGQEARLRCSPMKGHSHVYWYRQLPEEGLKFMVYLQKENIIDESGMPKERFSAEFPKEGPSILRIQQVVRGDSAAYFCASSPGSGASYTFGSGTRLTVV.

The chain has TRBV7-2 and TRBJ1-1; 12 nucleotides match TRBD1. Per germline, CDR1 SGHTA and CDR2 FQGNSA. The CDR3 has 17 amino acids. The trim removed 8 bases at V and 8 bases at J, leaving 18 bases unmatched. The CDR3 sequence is CASLPWAGQGAGREAFF. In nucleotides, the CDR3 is TGTGCCAGCCTCCCCTGGGCGGGACAGGGGGCCGGCAGGGAAGCTTTCTTT.

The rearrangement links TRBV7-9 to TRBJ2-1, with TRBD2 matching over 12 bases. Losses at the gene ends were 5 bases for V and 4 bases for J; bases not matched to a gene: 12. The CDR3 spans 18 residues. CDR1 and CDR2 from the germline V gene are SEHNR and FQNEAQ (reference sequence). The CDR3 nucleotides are TGTGCCAGCAGCCTACCTATGAGACTAGCGGGGGTTTACAATGAGCAGTTCTTC. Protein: CASSLPMRLAGVYNEQFF.

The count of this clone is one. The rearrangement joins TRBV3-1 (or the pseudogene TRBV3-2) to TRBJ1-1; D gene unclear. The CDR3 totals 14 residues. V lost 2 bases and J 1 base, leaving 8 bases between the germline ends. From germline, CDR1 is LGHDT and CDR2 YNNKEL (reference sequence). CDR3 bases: TGTGCCAGCAGCCAATTGACACAGAACACTGAAGCTTTCTTT. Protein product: CASSQLTQNTEAFF.

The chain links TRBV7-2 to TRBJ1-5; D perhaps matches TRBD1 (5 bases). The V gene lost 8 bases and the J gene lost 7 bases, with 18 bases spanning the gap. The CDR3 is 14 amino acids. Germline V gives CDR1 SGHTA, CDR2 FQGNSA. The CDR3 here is CASLIGDGNQPQHF. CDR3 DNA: TGTGCCAGCCTTATTGGGGACGGGAACCAGCCCCAGCATTTT.

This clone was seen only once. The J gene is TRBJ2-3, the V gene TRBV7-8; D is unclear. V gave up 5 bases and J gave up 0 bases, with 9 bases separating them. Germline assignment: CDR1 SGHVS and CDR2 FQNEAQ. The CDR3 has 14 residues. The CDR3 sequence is CASSPRRSTDTQYF. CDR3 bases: TGTGCCAGCAGCCCCCGACGGAGCACAGATACGCAGTATTTT.

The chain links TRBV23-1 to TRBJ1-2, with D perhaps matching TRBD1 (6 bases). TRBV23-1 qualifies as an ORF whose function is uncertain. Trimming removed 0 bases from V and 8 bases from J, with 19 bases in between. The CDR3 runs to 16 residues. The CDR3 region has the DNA TGCGCCAGCAGTCAATCGAATCAGGGGCCCGGTAAGGGCTACACCTTC. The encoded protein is CASSQSNQGPGKGYTF.

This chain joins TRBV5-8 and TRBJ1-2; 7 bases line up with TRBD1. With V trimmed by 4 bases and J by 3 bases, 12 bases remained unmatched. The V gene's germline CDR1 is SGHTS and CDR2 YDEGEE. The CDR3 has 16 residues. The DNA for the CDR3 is TGTGCCAGCAGCCCCATTCCGGGACAGAAGGACTATGGCTACACCTTC. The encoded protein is CASSPIPGQKDYGYTF.

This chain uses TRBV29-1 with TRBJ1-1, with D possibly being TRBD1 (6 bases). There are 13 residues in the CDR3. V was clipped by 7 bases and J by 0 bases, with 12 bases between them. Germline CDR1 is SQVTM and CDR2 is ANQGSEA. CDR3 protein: CSADGQMNTEAFF. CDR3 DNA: TGCAGCGCCGACGGACAGATGAACACTGAAGCTTTCTTT.

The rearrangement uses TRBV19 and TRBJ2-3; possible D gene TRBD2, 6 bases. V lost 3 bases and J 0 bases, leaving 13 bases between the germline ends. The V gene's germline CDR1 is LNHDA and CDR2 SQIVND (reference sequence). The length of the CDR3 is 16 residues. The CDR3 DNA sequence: TGTGCCAGTAGTATGGTAACTAGCCCTAGCACAGATACGCAGTATTTT. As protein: CASSMVTSPSTDTQYF.

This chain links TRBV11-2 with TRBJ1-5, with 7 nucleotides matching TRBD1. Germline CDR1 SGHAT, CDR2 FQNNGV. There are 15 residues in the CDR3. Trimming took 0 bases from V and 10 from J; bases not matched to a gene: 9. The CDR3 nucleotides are TGTGCCAGCAGCTTAGAACAGGGGAGGGTTTATCCCCAGCATTTT. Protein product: CASSLEQGRVYPQHF.